These 25 T cell receptor beta chains were all obtained from the same sample, sequenced in a study of blood T cell repertoires in COVID-19. Clones were sequenced by immunoSEQ multiplex PCR, and TCRdb holds only the in-frame ones, with some missing. In the table there are about 150,000 clones, about 89% of which are singletons. Source material: peripheral blood. The receptors originated from a man aged 45-65 years who had recovered from COVID-19.

This clone appeared a single time. The chain has TRBV29-1 and TRBJ1-1; TRBD1 might be the D (6 bases). The V end was cut by 4 bases, the J end by 1 base, with 10 bases between. CDR3 length: 13 amino acids. In germline, CDR1 is SQVTM, CDR2 ANQGSEA. The chain's CDR3 is CSVAQGSNTEAFF. The CDR3 DNA reads as TGCAGCGTTGCGCAGGGGTCGAACACTGAAGCTTTCTTT.

The chain recombines TRBV19 with TRBJ2-7, with TRBD1 as a possible D gene (6 bases). This CDR3 spans 14 amino acids. Germline CDR1 LNHDA, CDR2 SQIVND (reference sequence). Deletions cut 6 bases from V and 4 bases from J, with 16 bases between. The DNA of the CDR3 is TGTGCCAGTAGCCCCACAGACAGGATGTACGAGCAGTACTTC. This gives the protein CASSPTDRMYEQYF.

V usage is TRBV12-5 and J usage is TRBJ1-2; D gene unclear. This CDR3 contains 16 residues. Trimming pared 0 bases from V and 2 bases from J, leaving 13 bases between. Germline V lookup: CDR1 LGHNT, CDR2 FRNRAP. CDR3 loop: CASGLVGVRLNYGYTF. In nucleotides, the CDR3 is TGTGCTAGTGGTTTGGTCGGGGTCCGACTAAACTATGGCTACACCTTC.

The CDR3 nucleotides are TGTGCCAGCAGCGACGTAGCGGGGGGACACTACGAGCAGTACTTC. Translated: CASSDVAGGHYEQYF. The genes are TRBV5-4 and TRBJ2-7; 10 bases are a match to TRBD2. V dropped 4 bases and J dropped 3; count of bases not matched to a gene: 7. This CDR3 contains 15 residues. Germline CDR1 is SGHNT and CDR2 is YYREEE (reference sequence).

This chain connects TRBV19 to TRBJ1-5, with 7 bases aligning to TRBD1. V shed 5 bases and J 4 bases; nucleotides not matched to a gene: 8. This CDR3 is 15 amino acids long. Germline CDR1 and CDR2: LNHDA and SQIVND (reference sequence). The CDR3 nucleotides are TGTGCCAGTAGTCCTACCGGGACAGCGAATCAGCCCCAGCATTTT. This encodes CASSPTGTANQPQHF.

A single count supports this clone. The J gene is TRBJ1-2, the V gene TRBV6-5; 7 nucleotides align to TRBD1. Germline-derived CDR1 and CDR2 are MNHEY and SVGAGI. Trimming removed 6 bases from V and 3 bases from J; junction bases left unmatched: 10. This CDR3 contains 15 residues. In DNA form, the CDR3 reads TGTGCCAGCAGGTCGGACAGGAGGGGGTACTATGGCTACACCTTC. This codes for CASRSDRRGYYGYTF.

J is TRBJ2-1 and V is TRBV5-1, with TRBD2 matching over 7 bases. Germline CDR1 SGHRS, CDR2 YFSETQ. V gave up 4 bases and J gave up 0 bases; unmatched junction bases: 4. CDR3 length equals 15 residues. The CDR3 nucleotides read TGCGCCAGCAGCCCCGGACTAGGCTCCTACAATGAGCAGTTCTTC. It is translated as CASSPGLGSYNEQFF.

The J gene is TRBJ1-1, the V gene TRBV7-2; D uncertain. In germline, CDR1 is SGHTA, CDR2 FQGNSA. The CDR3 extends over 13 amino acids. Trimming removed 3 bases at V and 1 base at J, with 6 bases between. Here the CDR3 reads CASSFQENTEAFF. CDR3 DNA sequence: TGTGCCAGCAGCTTTCAGGAGAACACTGAAGCTTTCTTT. Full variable domain (missing parts from reference TRBV7-2 and TRBJ1-1): GAGVSQSPSNKVTEKGKDVELRCDPISGHTALYWYRQSLGQGLEFLIYFQGNSAPDKSGLPSDRFSAERTGGSVSTLTIQRTQQEDSAVYLCASSFQENTEAFFGQGTRLTVV.

The chain links TRBV6-5 to TRBJ1-5; D remains ambiguous. CDR3 length: 12 amino acids. With 5 bases removed from V and 4 bases from J, the gap between germline ends came to 6 bases. Germline-derived CDR1 and CDR2 are MNHEY and SVGAGI. CDR3 sequence: CASSTLNQPQHF. Here the CDR3 DNA reads TGTGCCAGCAGTACTTTAAATCAGCCCCAGCATTTT.

The chain couples TRBV30 to TRBJ1-3; D not certain. CDR1 and CDR2 (germline): GTSNPN, SVGIG (reference sequence). Between the trimmed V and J ends, which lost 2 bases and 4 bases, there was a span of 9 bases. This CDR3 region has 13 residues. CDR3 nucleotides: TGTGCCTGGAGTCTAGCGATCGGAAACACCATATATTTT. Translated: CAWSLAIGNTIYF. Full variable domain (rest looked up from reference TRBV30 and TRBJ1-3): SQTIHQWPATLVQPVGSPLSLECTVEGTSNPNLYWYRQAAGRGLQLLFYSVGIGQISSEVPQNLSASRPQDRQFILSSKKLLLSDSGFYLCAWSLAIGNTIYFGEGSWLTVV.

V is TRBV2 and J is TRBJ2-1; the D gene is possibly TRBD1 (5 bases). Per germline, CDR1 SNHLY and CDR2 FYNNEI. V lost 2 bases and J lost 12, with 11 bases in between. The CDR3 runs 12 residues. CDR3 loop: CASSERQGGQFF. CDR3 nucleotides: TGTGCCAGCAGTGAAAGGCAGGGTGGGCAGTTCTTC.

The rearrangement links TRBV5-1 to TRBJ2-6; D is possibly TRBD2 (5 bases). Germline CDR1 is SGHRS and CDR2 is YFSETQ. Trimming left V 0 bases short and J 0 bases short, with 7 bases between. This CDR3 is built from 16 residues. CDR3 nucleotide sequence: TGCGCCAGCAGCTTGGCGGGGTCCTCTGGGGCCAACGTCCTGACTTTC. This gives the protein CASSLAGSSGANVLTF.

The chain joins TRBV7-2 to TRBJ1-1; D ambiguous. Trimming left V 1 base short and J 2 bases short, with 17 bases between. The CDR3 has 17 amino acids. Germline CDR1 is SGHTA and CDR2 is FQGNSA. The CDR3 loop reads CASSLVGGQRKNTEAFF. CDR3 nucleotide sequence: TGTGCCAGCAGCTTAGTTGGCGGTCAACGAAAAAACACTGAAGCTTTCTTT.

J is TRBJ2-4 and V is TRBV20-1, with D hard to call. There are 13 residues in the CDR3. CDR1 and CDR2 from the germline V gene are DFQATT and SNEGSKA (reference sequence). V was shortened by 3 bases and J by 0 bases, with 6 bases between the two germline ends. CDR3 sequence reads: CSASDLAKNIQYF. In DNA, the CDR3 is TGCAGTGCTAGTGACTTAGCCAAAAACATTCAGTACTTC.

This clone has just a few counts. The chain uses TRBV5-1 and TRBJ2-1; unclear D gene. V was shortened by 6 bases and J by 6 bases, with 10 bases between the two germline ends. Germline values: CDR1 SGHRS, CDR2 YFSETQ. The CDR3 has 12 amino acids. The CDR3 protein is CASTDFANEQFF. Written as DNA, the CDR3 is TGCGCCAGCACCGACTTTGCCAATGAGCAGTTCTTC.

The CDR3 bases are TGTGCCAGCAGTGAGGGAACAGGGGGCAAAAACATTCAGTACTTC. Its protein product is CASSEGTGGKNIQYF. This chain uses TRBV6-1 with TRBJ2-4, with 8 bases fitting TRBD1. V lost 3 bases and J lost 3; bases outside the gene matches: 4. There are 15 residues in the CDR3. From germline, CDR1 is MNHNS and CDR2 SASEGT.

The CDR3 DNA reads TGTGCCAGCAGCGGAAAACGACAGGACTTGAACACTGAAGCTTTCTTT. It codes for CASSGKRQDLNTEAFF. The gene calls are TRBV9 and TRBJ1-1, with D perhaps TRBD1 (6 bases). CDR3 length: 16 residues. V lost 3 bases to trimming and J lost 0 bases, with 15 bases between them. Germline CDR1 is SGDLS and CDR2 is YYNGEE.

The J gene is TRBJ1-2, the V gene TRBV4-3; D may be TRBD1 (5 bases). The CDR3 has 16 residues. Germline V lookup: CDR1 LGHNA, CDR2 YSLEER. V was clipped by 4 bases and J by 0 bases, with 15 bases between them. The CDR3 coding sequence is TGCGCCAGCAGCCGTGATGCGGGGCCCGCTAACTATGGCTACACCTTC. Translating it yields CASSRDAGPANYGYTF.

Here the CDR3 reads CASSYSRFQETQYF. In DNA, the CDR3 is TGTGCCAGCAGTTACTCGCGATTTCAAGAGACCCAGTACTTC. V usage is TRBV6-2 or TRBV6-3 and J usage is TRBJ2-5; D is ambiguous. CDR1 is MNHEY and CDR2 is SVGEGT in the germline V gene. The germline V and J ends were trimmed by 0 bases and 2 bases, with 7 bases remaining between them. CDR3 length: 14 residues.

V and J are TRBV7-9 and TRBJ2-7; D is undetermined. This CDR3 has 14 amino acids. Germline V gene data show CDR1 as SEHNR and CDR2 as FQNEAQ (reference sequence). V lost 2 bases and J 2 bases, leaving 10 bases between the germline ends. CDR3 residues: CASSLLADTYEQYF. The CDR3 DNA follows: TGTGCCAGCAGCTTACTTGCTGACACCTACGAGCAGTACTTC.

This clone was seen only once. The chain combines TRBV10-3 with TRBJ1-1, with a tentative D call TRBD1 (5 bases). The CDR3 sequence is 14 residues long. V was shortened by 0 bases and J by 0 bases, with 5 bases between the two germline ends. CDR1 and CDR2 from the germline V gene are ENHRY and SYGVKD. The CDR3 sequence: CAISESQVNTEAFF. The CDR3 nucleotides read TGTGCCATCAGTGAGTCACAGGTGAACACTGAAGCTTTCTTT.

The chain is built from TRBV19 and TRBJ1-2; the D gene is possibly TRBD1 (6 bases). Trimming left V 3 bases short and J 0 bases short, with 11 bases between. CDR1 and CDR2 from the germline V gene are LNHDA and SQIVND (reference sequence). The CDR3 runs to 15 residues. CDR3 sequence: CASSIADRTNYGYTF. The CDR3 DNA sequence: TGTGCCAGTAGTATCGCTGACAGGACTAACTATGGCTACACCTTC.

The genes are TRBV2 and TRBJ2-7; D unclear. The ends were cut back, 4 bases at V and 0 bases at J, with 10 bases in the middle. Germline CDR1 reads SNHLY; CDR2 reads FYNNEI. The CDR3 has 14 residues. The CDR3 nucleotides are TGTGCCAGCAGTGTAGTACGGAGCTCCTACGAGCAGTACTTC. It codes for CASSVVRSSYEQYF.

This clone was counted once. The rearrangement links TRBV27 to TRBJ2-1, with 11 positions matching TRBD2. The CDR3 covers 16 residues. The ends lost 3 bases at V and 4 bases at J; junction bases unmatched: 5. Per the germline V gene, CDR1 is MNHEY and CDR2 is SMNVEV (reference sequence). The CDR3 nucleotides are TGTGCCAGCAGTTTCTTTATAGCGGGGGGGTACAATGAGCAGTTCTTC. Its protein product is CASSFFIAGGYNEQFF.

In its sample, this clone was seen once. The rearrangement joins TRBV30 to TRBJ2-7; no firm D call. Trimming removed 1 base at V and 1 base at J, with 8 bases between. The CDR3 has 13 amino acids. Germline V gene sequence: CDR1 GTSNPN, CDR2 SVGIG (reference sequence). In DNA, the CDR3 is TGTGCCTGGAGTGGGGCCGTATCCTACGAGCAGTACTTC. It specifies CAWSGAVSYEQYF.